This T cell receptor beta chain was identified during a study of shared clonotypes between healthy human individuals. Whole-study results and caveats: Some clonotypes were shared by all four sorted-subset donors, while others were not shared. The non-shared ones had lower generation probabilities than the shared ones.

The assay ran at deep level. Per sorted-subset replicate PCR, input was around 200 ng DNA, representing tens of thousands of T cell genomes. Libraries were prepared by immunoSEQ multiplex PCR; TCRdb keeps only in-frame clonotypes and omits some of them. The sample records 2,500,000 or so clones, around nine tenths being singletons. Worth noting for this clone: No antigen is known for it.

This CDR3 is 15 amino acids long. Germline lookup yields CDR1 SGHRS and CDR2 YFSETQ. Trimming cost V 4 bases and J 5 bases, with 16 bases left between them. The chain carries TRBV5-1 and TRBJ2-1; the D gene is possibly TRBD2 (6 bases). Sequenced sample: naive CD4+ T cells sorted from blood. The subset was: CD45RA+ positively selected. This receptor was identified in a young man in good health. CDR3 bases: TGCGCCAGCAGCGGGCTCGGGAGCGGCGACAATGAGCAGTTCTTC. This encodes CASSGLGSGDNEQFF.